A single sample gave rise to the 23 T cell receptor beta chains below, sequenced in a study of blood T cell repertoires in COVID-19. Assay used: immunoSEQ multiplex PCR; TCRdb lists only in-frame clones, some missing. The data contain 200,000 to 250,000 clones, around 84% of them singletons. Sequencing was performed on peripheral blood. Source of these receptors: a woman of 80 years or more with COVID-19, enrolled during active disease.

With regard to this clone: Its ends do not fully match the called genes, so a read error is possible. The chain recombines TRBV6-5 with TRBJ2-5; 8 nucleotides agree with TRBD2. Germline V gene sequence: CDR1 MNHEY, CDR2 SVGAGI. This CDR3 comprises 14 residues. The CDR3, as DNA: TGTGCCACCAGTTCGGGGGGGAATCAAGAGACCCAGTACTTC. Translating gives CATSSGGNQETQYF.

This sequence joins TRBV7-8 and TRBJ2-3, with a tentative D call TRBD2 (6 bases). CDR1 is SGHVS, CDR2 FQNEAQ, per germline. This CDR3 has 14 amino acids. The V and J ends lost 6 bases and 2 bases respectively, with 12 bases between them. CDR3 protein: CASRKTGDTDTQYF. The CDR3 DNA follows: TGTGCCAGCAGGAAAACGGGGGACACAGATACGCAGTATTTT.

This chain uses TRBV7-9 with TRBJ1-4; no reliable D call. This CDR3 region has 15 residues. Germline V gene data show CDR1 as SEHNR and CDR2 as FQNEAQ (reference sequence). The V end lost 1 base, the J end lost 0 bases, and 6 bases lay between the germline ends. The DNA of the CDR3 is TGTGCCAGCAGCTTAGAGCTGGCAACTAATGAAAAACTGTTTTTT. Translating it yields CASSLELATNEKLFF.

The chain carries TRBV5-1 and TRBJ2-7; D gene uncertain. V gave up 0 bases and J gave up 2 bases, with 21 bases separating them. Looked up from germline, CDR1 is SGHRS and CDR2 is YFSETQ. The CDR3 sequence is 18 residues long. The CDR3 bases are TGCGCCAGCAGCTTGGGAAGAGAAGCGAGTCCCCCCACCTACGAGCAGTACTTC. Encoded protein: CASSLGREASPPTYEQYF.

About this clone itself: Other nucleotide sequences from this sample produce the same CDR3. V usage is TRBV7-9 and J usage is TRBJ2-1; 9 bases are a match to TRBD1. This CDR3 region has 15 residues. The trim removed 2 bases at V and 2 bases at J, leaving 1 base unmatched. The V gene's germline CDR1 is SEHNR and CDR2 FQNEAQ (reference sequence). CDR3 DNA sequence: TGTGCCAGCAGCTTAAGACAGGGGGCCTACAATGAGCAGTTCTTC. As protein: CASSLRQGAYNEQFF.

The chain employs TRBV5-1 and TRBJ2-1; the D gene is possibly TRBD2 (5 bases). V dropped 4 bases and J dropped 9 bases, with 20 bases sitting between them. The CDR3 sequence is 15 residues long. The germline gives CDR1 SGHRS, CDR2 YFSETQ. The CDR3 DNA follows: TGCGCCAGCAGCCTCCGGCCTTCCCACGCGGGTGAGCAGTTCTTC. This gives the protein CASSLRPSHAGEQFF.

The chain uses TRBV5-4 and TRBJ1-2; D unclear. Germline values: CDR1 SGHNT, CDR2 YYREEE (reference sequence). This CDR3 region has 14 residues. The V end lost 1 base, the J end lost 8 bases, and 15 bases lay between the germline ends. In DNA, the CDR3 is TGTGCCAGCAGCTTGAAGATCCAGGAGGAGGGCTACACCTTC. This translates into CASSLKIQEEGYTF.

V is TRBV30 and J is TRBJ2-7, with D possibly being TRBD1 (7 bases). This CDR3 spans 12 amino acids. The V gene lost 1 base and the J gene lost 7 bases, with 11 bases spanning the gap. Germline CDR1 reads GTSNPN; CDR2 reads SVGIG (reference sequence). CDR3 bases: TGTGCCTGGAGTGAGGGGGCGGGAGAGCAGTACTTC. The encoded protein is CAWSEGAGEQYF.

CDR3: CASSQPGTGGSLGNTIYF. Here the CDR3 DNA reads TGTGCCAGCAGCCAACCCGGGACAGGGGGCTCATTAGGAAACACCATATATTTT. The V and J genes are TRBV3-1 (or the pseudogene TRBV3-2) and TRBJ1-3, with 12 bases matching TRBD1. With V trimmed by 2 bases and J by 4 bases, 9 bases remained unmatched. In germline, CDR1 is LGHDT, CDR2 YNNKEL (reference sequence). This CDR3 is built from 18 residues.

The chain joins TRBV5-1 to TRBJ1-4; 7 bases align to TRBD1. This CDR3 has 16 amino acids. CDR1 and CDR2 (germline): SGHRS, YFSETQ. V shed 4 bases, J shed 8 bases, and the junction held 14 bases outside the gene matches. CDR3 residues: CASSPQGGSAGEKLFF. The CDR3 DNA is TGCGCCAGCAGCCCCCAGGGGGGATCGGCGGGGGAAAAACTGTTTTTT.

J is TRBJ1-2 and V is TRBV9, with D uncertain. CDR1 and CDR2 (germline): SGDLS, YYNGEE. The CDR3 contains 15 residues. The germline V and J ends were trimmed by 3 bases and 8 bases, with 20 bases remaining between them. The CDR3: CASSGATFQTKGYTF. Written as DNA, the CDR3 is TGTGCCAGCAGCGGGGCGACATTTCAGACTAAAGGCTACACCTTC. Full variable domain (rest looked up from reference TRBV9 and TRBJ1-2): DSGVTQTPKHLITATGQRVTLRCSPRSGDLSVYWYQQSLDQGLQFLIQYYNGEERAKGNILERFSAQQFPDLHSELNLSSLELGDSALYFCASSGATFQTKGYTFGSGTRLTVV.

In this sample, this clone turned up once. The chain has TRBV6-5 and TRBJ1-1; D ambiguous. Germline CDR1 reads MNHEY; CDR2 reads SVGAGI. The germline V and J ends were trimmed by 7 bases and 1 base, with 7 bases remaining between them. The CDR3 contains 12 residues. In DNA, the CDR3 is TGTGCCAGCACCTTGAGGAACACTGAAGCTTTCTTT. It encodes CASTLRNTEAFF.

The genes are TRBV28 and TRBJ1-4; perhaps TRBD1 as D (5 bases). V was pared by 4 bases and J by 7 bases, with 16 bases between. This CDR3 is built from 15 residues. The germline V gene encodes CDR1 MDHEN and CDR2 SYDVKM. The CDR3 loop reads CASSSPGGSGEKLFF. CDR3 DNA sequence: TGTGCCAGCAGTTCCCCGGGGGGGTCAGGTGAAAAACTGTTTTTT.

The chain employs TRBV11-2 and TRBJ1-2; no definite D call. Germline V gene lookup returns CDR1 SGHAT and CDR2 FQNNGV. The ends were cut back, 0 bases at V and 5 bases at J, with 10 bases in the middle. The length of the CDR3 is 14 residues. CDR3 residues: CASSLEGRGYGYTF. CDR3 DNA sequence: TGTGCCAGCAGCTTAGAGGGCAGAGGGTATGGCTACACCTTC.

The V gene is TRBV7-2, the J gene TRBJ1-1, with 7 nucleotides matching TRBD1. The J segment lost 3 bases and the V segment lost 5 bases, leaving 12 bases of the junction unmatched. The CDR3 covers 16 residues. From germline, CDR1 is SGHTA and CDR2 FQGNSA. This chain's CDR3 is CASSDNRGLGHTEAFF. The CDR3 DNA is TGTGCCAGCAGCGATAACAGGGGCCTGGGCCACACTGAAGCTTTCTTT.

The chain links TRBV27 to TRBJ1-4; 9 bases agree with TRBD1. Looked up from germline, CDR1 is MNHEY and CDR2 is SMNVEV (reference sequence). Germline trimming cut 6 bases from V and 7 bases from J; bases unmatched to any gene: 6. This CDR3 comprises 14 residues. The CDR3 nucleotides are TGTGCCAGCAGGGGGGACAGGGAGGGTGAAAAACTGTTTTTT. Protein product: CASRGDREGEKLFF.

The rearrangement uses TRBV7-9 and TRBJ2-2; D may be TRBD2 (6 bases). The CDR3 totals 16 residues. The V gene's germline CDR1 is SEHNR and CDR2 FQNEAQ (reference sequence). V dropped 2 bases and J dropped 2 bases, with 12 bases sitting between them. This CDR3 reads CASSLLRGLNTGELFF. As DNA, the CDR3 is TGTGCCAGCAGCTTATTGCGGGGACTTAACACCGGGGAGCTGTTTTTT.

The rearrangement uses TRBV28 and TRBJ2-1, with 7 nucleotides matching TRBD1. This CDR3 contains 16 residues. Trimming removed 2 bases from V and 4 bases from J; junction bases left unmatched: 8. The germline gives CDR1 MDHEN, CDR2 SYDVKM. CDR3 DNA: TGTGCCAGCAGTTTAGGGACAGCCGGTTTTTACAATGAGCAGTTCTTC. It specifies CASSLGTAGFYNEQFF.

The chain uses TRBV7-9 and TRBJ1-3; 9 bases align to TRBD1. The V and J ends lost 6 bases and 3 bases, in that order; junction bases with no gene match: 6. The CDR3 runs to 15 residues. The germline gives CDR1 SEHNR, CDR2 FQNEAQ (reference sequence). The CDR3 reads CASSRDRDVGNTIYF. The CDR3, as DNA: TGTGCCAGCAGTAGGGACAGGGACGTTGGAAACACCATATATTTT.

The chain uses TRBV11-2 and TRBJ2-5; 10 nucleotides align to TRBD1. This CDR3 has 14 residues. V shed 3 bases and J 7 bases; nucleotides not matched to a gene: 5. CDR1 and CDR2 from the germline V gene are SGHAT and FQNNGV. The CDR3 DNA reads as TGTGCCAGCAGCTTTCCCGGGACAGGGGTGACCCAGTACTTC. Amino acid sequence: CASSFPGTGVTQYF.

The V call is TRBV18, the J call TRBJ1-1; a possible D gene is TRBD1 (6 bases). The CDR3 runs 13 residues. V was cut by 4 bases and J by 4 bases, with 10 bases left in between. Germline V gene lookup returns CDR1 KGHSH and CDR2 LQKENI. The CDR3: CASSRGGPTEAFF. Written as DNA, the CDR3 is TGTGCCAGCTCACGAGGGGGTCCCACTGAAGCTTTCTTT.

The rearrangement links TRBV11-2 to TRBJ2-1; TRBD1 is a possible D gene (6 bases). This CDR3 has 17 amino acids. CDR1 SGHAT and CDR2 FQNNGV come from the germline V gene. V lost 0 bases and J lost 0, with 12 bases in between. Here the CDR3 reads CASSLERRGTSYNEQFF. The CDR3 DNA reads TGTGCCAGCAGCTTAGAGCGAAGGGGGACCTCCTACAATGAGCAGTTCTTC.

The chain is built from TRBV9 and TRBJ2-3; possibly TRBD1 for D (6 bases). Germline lookup yields CDR1 SGDLS and CDR2 YYNGEE. CDR3 length equals 16 residues. V lost 3 bases, J lost 3 bases, and 17 bases lay in between. CDR3 DNA: TGTGCCAGCAGCGCCAGTACAGGGCTCGGAACAGATACGCAGTATTTT. This encodes CASSASTGLGTDTQYF.